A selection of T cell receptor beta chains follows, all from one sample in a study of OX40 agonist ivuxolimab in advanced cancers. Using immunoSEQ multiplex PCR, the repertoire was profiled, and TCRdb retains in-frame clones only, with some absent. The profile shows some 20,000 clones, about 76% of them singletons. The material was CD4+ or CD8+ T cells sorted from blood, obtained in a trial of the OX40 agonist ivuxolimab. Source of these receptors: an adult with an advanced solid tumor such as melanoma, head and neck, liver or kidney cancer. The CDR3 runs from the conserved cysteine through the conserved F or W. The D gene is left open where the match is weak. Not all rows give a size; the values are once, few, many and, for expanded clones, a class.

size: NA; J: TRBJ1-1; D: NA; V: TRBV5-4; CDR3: CASSLAGIEAFF; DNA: TGTGCCAGCAGCTTGGCCGGAATTGAAGCTTTCTTT
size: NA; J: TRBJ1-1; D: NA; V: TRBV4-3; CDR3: CASSQGTEGYTEAFF; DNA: TGCGCCAGCAGCCAAGGGACAGAGGGTTACACTGAAGCTTTCTTT
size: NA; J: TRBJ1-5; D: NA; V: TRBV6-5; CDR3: CASSYPDIYQPQHF; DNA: TGTGCCAGCAGTTACCCCGATATCTATCAGCCCCAGCATTTT
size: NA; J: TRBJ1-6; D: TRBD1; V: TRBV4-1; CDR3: CASSQEGQGNSPLHF; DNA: TGCGCCAGCAGCCAAGAGGGACAGGGCAATTCACCCCTCCACTTT
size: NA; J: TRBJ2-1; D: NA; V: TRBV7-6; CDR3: CASSVDSYNEQFF; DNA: TGTGCCAGCAGCGTAGACTCCTACAATGAGCAGTTCTTC
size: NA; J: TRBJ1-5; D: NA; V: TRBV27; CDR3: CASSLTGNQPQHF; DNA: TGTGCCAGCAGTTTAACGGGAAATCAGCCCCAGCATTTT
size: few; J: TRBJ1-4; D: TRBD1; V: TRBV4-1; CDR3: CASSPRRDRGSEKLFF; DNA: TGCGCCAGCAGCCCTCGCCGGGACAGGGGAAGCGAAAAACTGTTTTTT
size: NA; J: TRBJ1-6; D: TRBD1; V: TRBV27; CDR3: CASSFFGQGRSSPLHF; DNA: TGTGCCAGCAGTTTTTTTGGACAGGGACGTAGTTCACCCCTCCACTTT
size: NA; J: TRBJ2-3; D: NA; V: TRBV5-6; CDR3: CASSLFYGMDTQYF; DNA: TGTGCCAGCAGCTTGTTCTACGGGATGGATACGCAGTATTTT
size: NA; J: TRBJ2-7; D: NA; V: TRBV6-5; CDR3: CASSYSGNVYEQYF; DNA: TGTGCCAGCAGTTACTCGGGGAACGTCTACGAGCAGTACTTC
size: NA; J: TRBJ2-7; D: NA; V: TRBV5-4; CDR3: CASSLADRPYEQYF; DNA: TGTGCCAGCAGCTTGGCAGACAGACCCTACGAGCAGTACTTC
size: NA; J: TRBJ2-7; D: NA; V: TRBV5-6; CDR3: CASSAGGSYEQYF; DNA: TGTGCCAGCAGCGCAGGGGGGTCCTACGAGCAGTACTTC
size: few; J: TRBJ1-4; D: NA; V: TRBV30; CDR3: CAWSVETSNEKLFF; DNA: TGTGCCTGGAGTGTAGAAACCTCTAATGAAAAACTGTTTTTT
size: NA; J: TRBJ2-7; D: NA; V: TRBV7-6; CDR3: CASSQGPVGYEQYF; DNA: TGTGCCAGCAGCCAGGGTCCCGTCGGGTACGAGCAGTACTTC
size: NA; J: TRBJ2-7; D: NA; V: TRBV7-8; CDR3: CASSLVAGPYEQYF; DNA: TGTGCCAGCAGCTTAGTTGCAGGACCCTACGAGCAGTACTTC
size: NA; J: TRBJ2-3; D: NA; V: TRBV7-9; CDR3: CASSLVSGADTQYF; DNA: TGTGCCAGCAGCTTAGTTTCAGGTGCAGATACGCAGTATTTT
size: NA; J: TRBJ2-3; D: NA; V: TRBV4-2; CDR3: CASSQVPGATDTQYF; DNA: TGTGCCAGCAGCCAAGTGCCGGGGGCGACAGATACGCAGTATTTT
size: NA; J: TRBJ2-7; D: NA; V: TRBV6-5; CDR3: CASGASFPYEQYF; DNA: TGTGCCAGTGGGGCTAGCTTCCCCTACGAGCAGTACTTC
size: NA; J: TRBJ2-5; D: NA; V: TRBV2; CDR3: CASSRTETQYF; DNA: TGTGCCAGCAGCCGAACGGAGACCCAGTACTTC
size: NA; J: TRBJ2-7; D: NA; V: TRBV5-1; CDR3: CASSFGTSYEQYF; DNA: TGCGCCAGCAGCTTTGGAACTAGCTACGAGCAGTACTTC
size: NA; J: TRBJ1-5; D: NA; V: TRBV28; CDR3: CASSPWGGNQPQHF; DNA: TGTGCCAGCAGTCCTTGGGGCGGCAATCAGCCCCAGCATTTT
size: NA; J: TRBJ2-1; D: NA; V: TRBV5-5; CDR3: CASSSPGLPYNEQFF; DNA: TGTGCCAGCAGCTCGCCGGGACTCCCTTACAATGAGCAGTTCTTC
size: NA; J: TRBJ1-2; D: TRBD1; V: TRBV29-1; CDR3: CSVWGETGAIHYAGYTF; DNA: TGCAGCGTTTGGGGGGAAACAGGGGCGATCCACTATGCTGGCTACACCTTC
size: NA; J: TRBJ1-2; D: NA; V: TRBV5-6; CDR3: CASSLRGAEFYGYTF; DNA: TGTGCCAGCAGCTTGAGAGGGGCCGAATTCTATGGCTACACCTTC
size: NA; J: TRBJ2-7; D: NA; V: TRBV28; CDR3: CASSQPLSLEYEQYF; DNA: TGTGCCAGCAGCCAACCGTTATCTCTCGAGTACGAGCAGTACTTC
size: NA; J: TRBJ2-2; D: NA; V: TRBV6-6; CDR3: CASSYPPGELFF; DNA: TGTGCCAGCAGTTATCCACCCGGGGAGCTGTTTTTT
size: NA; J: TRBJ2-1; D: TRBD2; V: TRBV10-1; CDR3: CASTNERGGIDEQFF; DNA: TGCGCCAGCACAAACGAGCGGGGGGGCATCGATGAGCAGTTCTTC
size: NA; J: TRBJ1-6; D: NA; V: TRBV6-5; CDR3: CASSYGRASNSPLHF; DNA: TGTGCCAGCAGTTACGGCAGGGCCTCTAATTCACCCCTCCACTTT
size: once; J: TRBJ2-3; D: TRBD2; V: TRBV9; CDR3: CASSAAGGTLSTDTQYF; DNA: TGTGCCAGCAGCGCAGCGGGGGGCACTTTAAGCACAGATACGCAGTATTTT
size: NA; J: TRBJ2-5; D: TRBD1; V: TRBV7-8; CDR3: CASSSGQVSVETQYF; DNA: TGTGCCAGCAGCTCGGGACAGGTTTCCGTGGAGACCCAGTACTTC
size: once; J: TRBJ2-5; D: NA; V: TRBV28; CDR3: CASSWGGETQYF; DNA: TGTGCCAGCAGTTGGGGTGGGGAGACCCAGTACTTC
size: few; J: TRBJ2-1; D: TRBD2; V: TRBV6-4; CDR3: CASSSLAGVYNEQFF; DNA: TGTGCCAGCAGCTCACTAGCGGGAGTCTACAATGAGCAGTTCTTC
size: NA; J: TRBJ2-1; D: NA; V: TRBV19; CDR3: CASSTQGTLQSSYNEQFF; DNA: TGTGCCAGTAGTACCCAAGGGACACTTCAAAGCTCCTACAATGAGCAGTTCTTC
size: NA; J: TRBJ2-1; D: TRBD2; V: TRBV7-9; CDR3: CASSFPAGGRYNEQFF; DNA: TGTGCCAGCAGCTTCCCAGCGGGGGGCCGCTACAATGAGCAGTTCTTC
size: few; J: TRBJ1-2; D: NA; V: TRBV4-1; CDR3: CASSQEQWGGAEGYTF; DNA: TGCGCCAGCAGCCAAGAGCAGTGGGGGGGCGCGGAAGGCTACACCTTC
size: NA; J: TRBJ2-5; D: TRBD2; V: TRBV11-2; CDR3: CASRTAAGGSQETQYF; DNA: TGTGCCAGCAGGACAGCAGCGGGAGGCTCCCAAGAGACCCAGTACTTC
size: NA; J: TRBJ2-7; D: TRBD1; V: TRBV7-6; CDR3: CASSSRTGTYEQYF; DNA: TGTGCCAGCAGCTCCCGGACAGGCACCTACGAGCAGTACTTC
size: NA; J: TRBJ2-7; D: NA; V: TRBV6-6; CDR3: CASSLYSYEQYF; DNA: TGTGCCAGCAGTTTGTACTCCTACGAGCAGTACTTC
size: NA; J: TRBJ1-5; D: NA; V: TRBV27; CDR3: CASSFGPHLNISNQPQHF; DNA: TGTGCCAGCAGTTTTGGCCCACACTTAAACATTAGCAATCAGCCCCAGCATTTT
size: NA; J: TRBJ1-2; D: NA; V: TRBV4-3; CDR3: CASSQDSQGTYGYTF; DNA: TGCGCCAGCAGCCAAGATAGTCAGGGGACCTATGGCTACACCTTC
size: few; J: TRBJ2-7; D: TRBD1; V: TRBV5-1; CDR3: CASSGTETSYEQYF; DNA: TGCGCCAGCAGTGGGACAGAGACTTCCTACGAGCAGTACTTC